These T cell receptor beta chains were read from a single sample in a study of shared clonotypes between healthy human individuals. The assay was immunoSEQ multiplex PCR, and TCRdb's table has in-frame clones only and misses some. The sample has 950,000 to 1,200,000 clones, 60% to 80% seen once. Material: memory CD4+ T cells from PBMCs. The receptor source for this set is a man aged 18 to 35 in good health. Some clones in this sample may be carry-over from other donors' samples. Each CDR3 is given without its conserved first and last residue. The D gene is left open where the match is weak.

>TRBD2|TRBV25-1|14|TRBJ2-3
ASSDGTSGRTDTQY
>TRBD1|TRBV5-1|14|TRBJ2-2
ASSLIGQGITGELF
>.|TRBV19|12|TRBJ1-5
ASSLPGLNQPQH
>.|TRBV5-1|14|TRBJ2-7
ASSFEPGGVFYEQY
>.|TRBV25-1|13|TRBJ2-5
ASSDVTGAGETQY
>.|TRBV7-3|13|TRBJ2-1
ASSLKEVGYNEQF
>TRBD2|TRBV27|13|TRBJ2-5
ASSGRTSGGQTQY
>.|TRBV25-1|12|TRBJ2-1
ASSEYKGNNEQF
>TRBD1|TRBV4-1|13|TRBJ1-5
ASSQAMTGGQPQH
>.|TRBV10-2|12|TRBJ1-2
ASSESIRTRGYT
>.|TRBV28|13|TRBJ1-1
ASSTPDRRGTEAF
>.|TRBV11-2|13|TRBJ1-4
ASSPDGRLGEKLF
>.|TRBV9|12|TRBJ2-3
ASSVAGNTDTQY
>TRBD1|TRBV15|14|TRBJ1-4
ATSRVQGALNEKLF
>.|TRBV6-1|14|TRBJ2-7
ASSEPGLSPYYEQY
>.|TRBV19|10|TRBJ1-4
ASSRRNEKLF
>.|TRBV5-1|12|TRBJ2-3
ASSLGLSTDTQY
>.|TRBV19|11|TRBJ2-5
ASSMGGLKTQY
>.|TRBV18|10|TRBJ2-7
ASSPEGYEQY
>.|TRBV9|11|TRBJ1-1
ASSEHPGTEAF
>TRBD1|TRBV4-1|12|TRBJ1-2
ASSPGQGHYGYT
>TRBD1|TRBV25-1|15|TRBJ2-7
ASSPRQGRPSSYEQY
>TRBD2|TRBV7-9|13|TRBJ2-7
ASSFLSGRKGEQY
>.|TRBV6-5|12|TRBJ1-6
ASSYSARDSPLH
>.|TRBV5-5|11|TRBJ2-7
ASSSYQSGEQY
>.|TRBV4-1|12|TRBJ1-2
ASSQVGQPYGYT
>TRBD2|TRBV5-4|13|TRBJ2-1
ASSLQLAGANEQF
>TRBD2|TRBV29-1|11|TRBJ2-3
SVRGLATDTQY
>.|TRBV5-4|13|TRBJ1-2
ASSVAGTFNYGYT
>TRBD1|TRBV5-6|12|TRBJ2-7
ASSVDRGAYEQY
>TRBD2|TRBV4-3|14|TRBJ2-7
ASSQDRAGAIYEQY
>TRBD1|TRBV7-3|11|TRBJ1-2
ASSLRQGDGYT
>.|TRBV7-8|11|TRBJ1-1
ASSSLRGTEAF